This T cell receptor (beta chain) is drawn from a study of cytomegalovirus exposure and HLA in healthy donors. Study-wide context: A prior study identified roughly 110 million unique TCR beta sequences from some 200 million T cells.

This clone came up once. Per the germline V gene, CDR1 is SGDLS and CDR2 is YYNGEE. J was trimmed by 5 bases and V by 0 bases; bases with no gene match: 9. This CDR3 contains 16 residues. Primers included in the PCR were 60 Vbeta and 13 Jbeta primers. Libraries were prepared by immunoSEQ multiplex PCR; TCRdb keeps only in-frame clonotypes and omits some of them. The profile shows under 200,000 clones, about 80% of them singletons. The V call is TRBV9, the J call TRBJ2-5; 8 bases align to TRBD1. The TCR was taken from a man aged 25 to 40 in good health and CMV-seropositive. Sequenced material: PBMCs. CDR3: CASSVVCRGRGETQYF. The CDR3 DNA is TGTGCCAGCAGCGTAGTTTGCAGGGGGCGCGGGGAGACCCAGTACTTC. The complete variable domain, with remaining parts taken from reference TRBV9 and TRBJ2-5, reads DSGVTQTPKHLITATGQRVTLRCSPRSGDLSVYWYQQSLDQGLQFLIQYYNGEERAKGNILERFSAQQFPDLHSELNLSSLELGDSALYFCASSVVCRGRGETQYFGPGTRLLVL.